What follows is one TCR beta chain and its context. The antigen remains unidentified. Every participating donor contributed roughly 10 milliliters of peripheral blood through a draw. The data were taken from a study of blood T cells in healthy people across ages. Study outcomes and limitations: There was a strong correlation between TCR beta diversity and naive T cell percentage. Getting older went along with TCR beta diversity per million T cells dropping roughly linearly.

The second PCR ran about 6 to 11 cycles with a sample-barcoded 5' primer and J-beta primers. Every single cDNA molecule received a tag from a template-switch adaptor with 12 random nucleotides. TCRdb reanalysed the 5' RACE reads using MiXCR and keeps one entry per CDR3 protein. This table holds some 730,000 distinct CDR3 sequences, about 20% found once. Germline V lookup: CDR1 SGHTA, CDR2 FQGNSA. This CDR3 is built from 12 residues. V dropped 3 bases and J dropped 1 base, with 3 bases sitting between them. Sequencing used blood. This sequence originates from a man between 70 and 80 years old in good health. The rearrangement uses TRBV7-2 and TRBJ1-1; D ambiguous. CDR3 in DNA: TGTGCCAGCAGCTTCAAGAACACTGAAGCTTTCTTT. This sequence encodes CASSFKNTEAFF.